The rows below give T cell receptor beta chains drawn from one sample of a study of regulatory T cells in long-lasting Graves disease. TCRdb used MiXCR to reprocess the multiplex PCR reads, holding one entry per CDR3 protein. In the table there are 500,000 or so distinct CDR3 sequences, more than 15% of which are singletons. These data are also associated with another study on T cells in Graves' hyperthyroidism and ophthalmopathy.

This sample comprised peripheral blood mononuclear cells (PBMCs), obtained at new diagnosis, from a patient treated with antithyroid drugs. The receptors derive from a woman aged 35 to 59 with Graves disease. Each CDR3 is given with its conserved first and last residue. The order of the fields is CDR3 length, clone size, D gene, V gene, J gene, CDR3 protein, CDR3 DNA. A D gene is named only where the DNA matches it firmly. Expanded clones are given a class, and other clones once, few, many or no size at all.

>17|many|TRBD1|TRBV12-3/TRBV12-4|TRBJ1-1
CASSLRGQPDFFTEAFF
TGTGCCAGCAGTTTAAGGGGACAGCCAGATTTTTTCACTGAAGCTTTCTTT
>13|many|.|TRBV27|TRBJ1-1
CASGAGMNTEAFF
TGTGCCAGCGGGGCAGGAATGAACACTGAAGCTTTCTTT
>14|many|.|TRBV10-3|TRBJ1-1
CAIKQGDGGTEAFF
TGTGCCATCAAACAGGGAGACGGGGGCACTGAAGCTTTCTTT
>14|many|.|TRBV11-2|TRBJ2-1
CASTTRQALDEQFF
TGTGCCAGCACCACTCGTCAGGCTCTCGATGAGCAGTTCTTC
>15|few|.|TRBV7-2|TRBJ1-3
CASSLQASSGNTIYF
TGTGCCAGCAGCTTACAAGCGAGCTCTGGAAACACCATATATTTT
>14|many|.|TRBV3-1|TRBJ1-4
CASSQQWGGRKLFF
TGTGCCAGCAGCCAACAATGGGGTGGTAGAAAACTGTTTTTT
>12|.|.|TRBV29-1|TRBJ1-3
CSAGGGGNTIYF
TGCAGCGCCGGGGGCGGTGGAAACACCATATATTTT
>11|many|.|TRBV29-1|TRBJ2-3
CSVVRTDTQYF
TGCAGCGTTGTGCGCACAGATACGCAGTATTTT
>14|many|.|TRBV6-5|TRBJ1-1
CASSYNRVNTEAFF
TGTGCCAGCAGTTATAACAGGGTGAACACTGAAGCTTTCTTT
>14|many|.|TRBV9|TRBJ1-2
CASSGAEGPYGYTF
TGTGCCAGCAGCGGCGCCGAGGGTCCGTATGGCTACACCTTC
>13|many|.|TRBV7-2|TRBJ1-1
CASSWGLSWDAFF
TGTGCCAGCAGCTGGGGTCTATCGTGGGACGCTTTCTTT
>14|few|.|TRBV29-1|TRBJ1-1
CSVASDGGYTEAFF
TGCAGCGTTGCCTCGGACGGAGGGTACACTGAAGCTTTCTTT
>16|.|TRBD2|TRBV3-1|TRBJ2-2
CASSQATSGGTGELFF
TGTGCCAGCAGCCAGGCCACTAGCGGGGGAACCGGGGAGCTGTTTTTT
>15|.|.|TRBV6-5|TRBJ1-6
CASSYSTRKNSPLHF
TGTGCCAGCAGTTACTCGACGCGTAAAAATTCACCCCTCCACTTT
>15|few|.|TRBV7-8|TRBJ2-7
CASSLGPGGTHEQYF
TGTGCCAGCAGCTTAGGGCCAGGTGGTACCCACGAGCAGTACTTC
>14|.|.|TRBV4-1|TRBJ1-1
CASSQDLGYTEAFF
TGCGCCAGCAGCCAAGATTTGGGTTATACTGAAGCTTTCTTT
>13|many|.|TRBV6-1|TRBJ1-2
CASSVPSRAGYTF
TGTGCCAGCAGTGTCCCCTCCAGGGCTGGCTACACCTTC
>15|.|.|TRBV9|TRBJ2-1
CASSVDGGQNNEQFF
TGTGCCAGCAGCGTAGATGGGGGTCAAAACAATGAGCAGTTCTTC
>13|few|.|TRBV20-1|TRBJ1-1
CSARALRNTEAFF
TGCAGTGCTAGAGCTCTTAGGAACACTGAAGCTTTCTTT
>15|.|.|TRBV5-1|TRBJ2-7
CASSLGHRDNYEQYF
TGCGCCAGCAGCTTGGGGCACCGGGACAACTACGAGCAGTACTTC
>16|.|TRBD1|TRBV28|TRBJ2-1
CASSNIDRVGYNEQFF
TGTGCCAGCAGTAACATCGACAGGGTGGGATACAATGAGCAGTTCTTC
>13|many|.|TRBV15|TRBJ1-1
CATSRQTRTEAFF
TGTGCCACCAGCAGACAGACGCGCACTGAAGCTTTCTTT
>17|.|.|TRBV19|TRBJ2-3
CASSKSQPISRADTQYF
TGTGCCAGTAGTAAGAGTCAGCCTATCTCTAGGGCAGATACGCAGTATTTT
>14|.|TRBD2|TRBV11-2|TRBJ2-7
CASRGGGGTYEQYF
TGTGCCAGCAGGGGGGGGGGGGGAACCTACGAGCAGTACTTC
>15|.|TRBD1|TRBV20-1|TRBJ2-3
CSARKVGQLGDTQYF
TGCAGCGCACGGAAGGTGGGACAGCTAGGGGATACGCAGTATTTT
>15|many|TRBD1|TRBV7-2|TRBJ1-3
CASSLDRGRGNTIYF
TGTGCCAGCAGCTTGGACAGGGGGCGTGGAAACACCATATATTTT
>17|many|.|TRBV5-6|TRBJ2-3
CASSLAAAQGRPDTQYF
TGTGCCAGCAGCTTGGCGGCAGCCCAAGGGAGGCCAGATACGCAGTATTTT
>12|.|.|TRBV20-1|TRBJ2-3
CSAGLGPDTQYF
TGCAGTGCTGGGCTGGGGCCAGATACGCAGTATTTT
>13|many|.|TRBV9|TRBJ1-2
CASSVDTNYGYTF
TGTGCCAGCAGCGTAGATACTAACTATGGCTACACCTTC
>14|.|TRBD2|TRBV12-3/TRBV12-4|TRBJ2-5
CASSISGGFETQYF
TGTGCCAGCAGCATTAGCGGGGGGTTTGAGACCCAGTACTTC
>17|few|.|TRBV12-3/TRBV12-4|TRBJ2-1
CASSLGATASSYNEQFF
TGTGCCAGCAGTCTTGGGGCGACGGCTAGCTCCTACAATGAGCAGTTCTTC
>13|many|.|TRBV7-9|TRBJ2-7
CASSEAGQEVGYF
TGTGCCAGCAGTGAAGCGGGACAGGAAGTTGGGTACTTC
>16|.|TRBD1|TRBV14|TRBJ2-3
CASSQGRTGLSDTQYF
TGTGCCAGCAGCCAAGGCCGGACAGGACTTTCAGATACGCAGTATTTT
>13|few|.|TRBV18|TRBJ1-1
CASSPWGDTEAFF
TGTGCCAGCTCACCCTGGGGCGACACTGAAGCTTTCTTT
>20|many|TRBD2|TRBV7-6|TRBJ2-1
CASSSTPLGLAGRTYNEQFF
TGTGCCAGCAGCTCGACTCCGCTAGGACTAGCGGGGCGAACCTACAATGAGCAGTTCTTC
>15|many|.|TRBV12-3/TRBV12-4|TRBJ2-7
CASSSDREESYEQYF
TGTGCCAGCAGTTCCGACAGGGAGGAGTCCTACGAGCAGTACTTC
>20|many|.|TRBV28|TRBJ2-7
CASSLLGPHHSTRSSYEQYF
TGTGCCAGCAGTTTATTAGGCCCCCATCACTCGACCCGCAGCTCCTACGAGCAGTACTTC
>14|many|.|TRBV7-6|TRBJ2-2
CASSMGANTGELFF
TGTGCCAGCAGTATGGGAGCGAACACCGGGGAGCTGTTTTTT
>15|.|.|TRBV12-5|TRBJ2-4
CASGSPGFGENIQYF
TGTGCTAGTGGTTCCCCGGGGTTTGGCGAAAACATTCAGTACTTC
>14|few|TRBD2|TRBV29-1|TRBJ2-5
CSVGLAGGQETQYF
TGCAGCGTGGGACTAGCGGGGGGACAAGAGACCCAGTACTTC
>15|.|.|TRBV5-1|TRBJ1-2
CASSPTTGPGYGYTF
TGCGCCAGCAGCCCGACCACGGGACCGGGGTATGGCTACACCTTC
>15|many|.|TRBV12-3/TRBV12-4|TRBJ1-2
CASSPLGGPNYGYTF
TGTGCCAGCAGTCCACTCGGGGGGCCTAACTATGGCTACACCTTC
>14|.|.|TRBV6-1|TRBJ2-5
CASRRSTGSETQYF
TGTGCCAGCAGACGATCGACAGGATCTGAGACCCAGTACTTC
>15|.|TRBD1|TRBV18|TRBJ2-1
CASSLSGTGGSEQFF
TGTGCCAGCTCACTCTCCGGGACAGGGGGGAGTGAGCAGTTCTTC
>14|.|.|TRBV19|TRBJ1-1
CASSIGQANTEAFF
TGTGCCAGTAGTATAGGCCAGGCGAACACTGAAGCTTTCTTT
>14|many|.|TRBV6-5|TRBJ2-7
CASSYGQGPYEQYF
TGTGCCAGCAGTTACGGGCAGGGTCCCTACGAGCAGTACTTC
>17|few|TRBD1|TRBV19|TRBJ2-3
CASSIGLTGGAGDTQYF
TGTGCCAGTAGTATAGGTCTTACAGGGGGCGCGGGAGATACGCAGTATTTT
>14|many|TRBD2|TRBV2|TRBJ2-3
CASTEGLALDTQYF
TGTGCCAGCACCGAAGGACTAGCGCTAGATACGCAGTATTTT
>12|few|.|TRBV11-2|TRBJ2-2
CATGGYAGELFF
TGTGCCACCGGGGGCTATGCCGGGGAGCTGTTTTTT
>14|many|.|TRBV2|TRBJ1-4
CASSEGSLNEKLFF
TGTGCCAGCAGTGAGGGATCTCTTAATGAAAAACTGTTTTTT
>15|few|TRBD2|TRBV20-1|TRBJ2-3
CSARGLAGGTDTQYF
TGCAGTGCCCGGGGGCTAGCGGGGGGTACAGATACGCAGTATTTT
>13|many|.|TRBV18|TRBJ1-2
CASSPVPDYGYTF
TGTGCCAGCTCACCTGTCCCCGATTATGGCTACACCTTC
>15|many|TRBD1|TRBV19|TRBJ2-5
CASSAVGTGTRTQYF
TGTGCCAGTAGTGCCGTGGGGACAGGCACGCGGACCCAGTACTTC
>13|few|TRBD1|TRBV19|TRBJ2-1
CASTPGGDRGQFF
TGTGCCAGTACCCCGGGGGGGGACAGGGGTCAGTTCTTC
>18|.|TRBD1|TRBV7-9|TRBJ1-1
CASSNLGGQGALNTEAFF
TGTGCCAGCAGCAACCTAGGGGGACAGGGGGCTCTGAACACTGAAGCTTTCTTT
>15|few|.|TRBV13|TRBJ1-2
CASSTGLGALYGYTF
TGTGCCAGCAGCACCGGCCTGGGGGCCCTCTATGGCTACACCTTC
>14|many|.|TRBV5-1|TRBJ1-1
CASSFGSANTEAFF
TGCGCCAGCAGCTTCGGGTCCGCGAACACTGAAGCTTTCTTT
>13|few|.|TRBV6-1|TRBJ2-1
CASSKQVNDEQFF
TGTGCCAGCAGTAAACAGGTTAACGATGAGCAGTTCTTC
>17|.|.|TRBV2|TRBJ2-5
CASSPKVWGSSGETQYF
TGTGCCAGCAGCCCAAAAGTGTGGGGGAGTAGTGGGGAGACCCAGTACTTC
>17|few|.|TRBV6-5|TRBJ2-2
CASSYTRTDSATGELFF
TGTGCCAGCAGTTACACCCGGACGGACTCAGCCACCGGGGAGCTGTTTTTT